The entry below describes one TCR beta chain. This sample was taken from a study of T-cell memory formation after mild COVID-19. The CDR3 is made up of 14 amino acids. Trimming cost V 2 bases and J 4 bases; bases outside gene matches: 3. The germline gives CDR1 DFQATT, CDR2 SNEGSKA (reference sequence). TCR alpha and TCR beta cDNA libraries with sample barcodes and UMIs came from 5'RACE using constant-segment primers. TCRdb fed the 5' RACE reads into MiXCR, producing one record per CDR3 protein. The profile shows more than 350,000 distinct CDR3 sequences, around a fifth of them singletons. The chain has TRBV20-1 and TRBJ1-2; 11 positions match TRBD1. Sequences were obtained from PBMCs or a T cell subset sorted from them (not recorded which). The clonotype originates from an adult woman who had mild COVID-19 (a few samples of this study predate the infection). Cell type and time point are not known. The CDR3 DNA sequence: TGCAGTGCTAGATCGGGGACAGGGGGCTATGGCTACACCTTC. This encodes CSARSGTGGYGYTF.